This T cell receptor (beta chain) was captured in a study of metastatic and nonmetastatic thyroid tumors. Study details: Both malignant and benign thyroid patients supplied peripheral blood and tumor or nodule tissue samples, across which the repertoires of these patients were then compared.

Treatment of any kind had been given to no patient before thyroid surgery. General study points: Significantly greater TCR beta diversity was reportedly found in malignant thyroid tumors than in benign nodules (in blood and tumor).

In the original analysis: Differences in CDR3 between clinicopathological groups were drawn on to build a classifier intended to discriminate distant-metastatic papillary thyroid cancer patients. TCRdb redid the clone calls on the PCR reads using MiXCR. The V and J calls shown here were made by TCRdb, not taken from the authors' results. This sample has just over 40,000 clones, with about 10% found just once. This clone was counted many times. Its matching antigen is unknown. The CDR3 is 17 amino acids. V gave up 0 bases and J gave up 4 bases; unmatched junction bases: 12. Per germline, CDR1 GTSNPN and CDR2 SVGIG (reference sequence).

The receptor's source is a female donor with papillary thyroid cancer or a benign thyroid nodule (not recorded which). Some clones in this sample may be carry-over from other donors' samples. Input material: blood. V gene TRBV30 combines with J gene TRBJ1-1, with 9 bases aligning to TRBD1. In nucleotides, the CDR3 is TGTGCCTGGAGTGTAGTGGTCCTAGGACAGGGGCCCACTGAAGCTTTCTTT. Protein product: CAWSVVVLGQGPTEAFF.